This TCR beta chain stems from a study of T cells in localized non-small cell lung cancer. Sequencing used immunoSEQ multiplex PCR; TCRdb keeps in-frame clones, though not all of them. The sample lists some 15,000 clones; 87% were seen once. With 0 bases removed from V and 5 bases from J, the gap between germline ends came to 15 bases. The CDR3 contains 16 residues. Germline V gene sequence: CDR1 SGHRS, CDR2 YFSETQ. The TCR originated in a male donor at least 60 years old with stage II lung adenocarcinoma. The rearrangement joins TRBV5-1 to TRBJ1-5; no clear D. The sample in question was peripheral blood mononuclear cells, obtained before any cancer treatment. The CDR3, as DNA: TGCGCCAGCAGCTTGGAGCCTATCGGGAGGGATCAGCCCCAGCATTTT. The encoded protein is CASSLEPIGRDQPQHF.